Shown below are 23 T cell receptor beta chains from a single sample sequenced in a study of T-cell reconstitution after alpha-beta-depleted transplantation in children. The authors prepared the TCRbeta library with unique molecular identifiers. TCRdb analysed the PCR reads with MiXCR anew, one entry per CDR3 protein. This sample yields around 210,000 distinct CDR3 sequences, of which 5.5% to 7% are seen a single time; 4.5% to 6.5% belongs to the top ten. Specimen: PBMCs, collected before TCRalphabeta/CD19-depleted stem cell transplant. The source is a boy aged 2-15 years with acute lymphoblastic leukemia, due to receive a stem cell transplant.

The chain has TRBV14 and TRBJ1-2; 7 positions match TRBD1. Germline assignment: CDR1 SGHDN and CDR2 FVKESK. Trimming took 2 bases from V and 0 from J; bases not matched to a gene: 3. The length of the CDR3 is 15 residues. CDR3 protein: CASSQPGQTNYGYTF. The CDR3 bases are TGTGCCAGCAGCCAACCGGGACAGACTAACTATGGCTACACCTTC.

The table lists this clonotype with a few counts. The chain is built from TRBV7-2 and TRBJ2-6, with unresolved D. V lost 4 bases and J lost 2, with 9 bases in between. CDR3 length: 15 amino acids. CDR1 is SGHTA, CDR2 FQGNSA, per germline. CDR3 in amino acids: CASSSKIPGANVLTF. CDR3 sequence (DNA): TGTGCCAGCAGCTCCAAGATCCCTGGGGCCAACGTCCTGACTTTC. Looking up the rest from reference TRBV7-2 and TRBJ2-6 gives the full variable domain: GAGVSQSPSNKVTEKGKDVELRCDPISGHTALYWYRQSLGQGLEFLIYFQGNSAPDKSGLPSDRFSAERTGGSVSTLTIQRTQQEDSAVYLCASSSKIPGANVLTFGAGSRLTVL.

The table lists this clonotype with many counts. The chain is built from TRBV12-3 or TRBV12-4 and TRBJ2-2; D ambiguous. This CDR3 has 12 amino acids. The germline V and J ends were trimmed by 3 bases and 6 bases, with 5 bases remaining between them. CDR3 DNA sequence: TGTGCCAGCAGTTTCGAGTCCGGGGAGCTGTTTTTT. Translated, it gives CASSFESGELFF.

V usage is TRBV20-1 and J usage is TRBJ2-1; TRBD2 matches at 9 bases. J was trimmed by 2 bases and V by 5 bases; bases with no gene match: 7. Germline V CDR1 and CDR2: DFQATT, SNEGSKA (reference sequence). The CDR3 covers 15 residues. The DNA for the CDR3 is TGCAGTGCTGTTAGCGGGGGAGGCGCCTACAATGAGCAGTTCTTC. Its translation: CSAVSGGGAYNEQFF.

This clonotype was counted only a few times. The J gene is TRBJ1-1, the V gene TRBV7-2; no definite D call. The CDR3 contains 15 residues. CDR1 and CDR2 from the germline V gene are SGHTA and FQGNSA. The germline V and J ends were trimmed by 6 bases and 0 bases, with 14 bases remaining between them. CDR3 loop: CASRSSGLMNTEAFF. Here the CDR3 DNA reads TGTGCCAGCAGATCTAGCGGGTTAATGAACACTGAAGCTTTCTTT.

This clonotype was seen ten or more times. The rearrangement links TRBV9 to TRBJ1-1; the match to TRBD1 covers 9 bases. The CDR3 contains 16 residues. Germline V gene sequence: CDR1 SGDLS, CDR2 YYNGEE. V dropped 3 bases and J dropped 3; count of bases not matched to a gene: 9. The CDR3 DNA follows: TGTGCCAGCAGCGGCCGGGACAGGGAATATGACACTGAAGCTTTCTTT. Its translation: CASSGRDREYDTEAFF.

This clonotype has a count of ten or more. V usage is TRBV29-1 and J usage is TRBJ2-1, with TRBD2 matching over 8 bases. V was pared by 6 bases and J by 8 bases, with 9 bases of the junction left unmatched. Germline V lookup: CDR1 SQVTM, CDR2 ANQGSEA. This CDR3 comprises 13 residues. The CDR3 bases are TGCAGCGTGGGGCGGGGGGATCAAGATGAGCAGTTCTTC. Translating gives CSVGRGDQDEQFF.

The sample holds many counts of this clonotype. The chain uses TRBV2 and TRBJ2-2; no definite D call. Trimming left V 2 bases short and J 6 bases short, with 4 bases between. This CDR3 spans 12 amino acids. Germline CDR1 and CDR2: SNHLY and FYNNEI. CDR3 region: CASSEFPGELFF. The CDR3 DNA is TGTGCCAGCAGTGAATTCCCCGGGGAGCTGTTTTTT.

This clonotype showed up many times. The chain employs TRBV10-3 and TRBJ2-3; D is undetermined. Trimming cost V 2 bases and J 5 bases, with 5 bases left between them. Germline V CDR1 and CDR2: ENHRY, SYGVKD. The CDR3 spans 12 residues. The CDR3 DNA sequence: TGTGCCATCAGTGAGCGTAAAGATACGCAGTATTTT. Translating it yields CAISERKDTQYF.

This clonotype was counted many times. V is TRBV12-3 or TRBV12-4 and J is TRBJ2-7; TRBD1 matches at 10 bases. V lost 5 bases, J lost 1 base, and 5 bases stayed unmatched. This CDR3 contains 15 residues. CDR3 bases: TGTGCCAGCAGTACCGGGACAGGGGTTTCCTACGAGCAGTACTTC. Its protein product is CASSTGTGVSYEQYF.

This clonotype was seen ten or more times. The chain combines TRBV15 with TRBJ1-5, with 8 bases that match TRBD1. V trimming: 5 bases; J trimming: 10 bases; junction bases outside the gene matches: 7. Per the germline V gene, CDR1 is LNHNV and CDR2 is YYDKDF (reference sequence). The CDR3 has 13 amino acids. The CDR3 protein is CATSSGQAEPQHF. DNA for the CDR3: TGTGCCACCAGCTCGGGACAGGCTGAACCCCAGCATTTT.

Only a few counts were recorded for this clonotype. The V and J genes are TRBV5-1 and TRBJ1-4, with TRBD1 matching over 8 bases. CDR3 size: 15 residues. V shed 4 bases, J shed 4 bases, and the junction held 6 bases outside the gene matches. The V gene's germline CDR1 is SGHRS and CDR2 YFSETQ. The CDR3 DNA sequence: TGCGCCAGCAGCGCCGGACAGGGTTATAATGAAAAACTGTTTTTT. It translates to CASSAGQGYNEKLFF.

At least ten counts were recorded for this clonotype. J is TRBJ2-1 and V is TRBV7-9; D might be TRBD2 (6 bases). With 6 bases removed from V and 7 bases from J, the gap between germline ends came to 13 bases. This CDR3 region has 13 residues. In germline, CDR1 is SEHNR, CDR2 FQNEAQ (reference sequence). The CDR3 spells CASSSGAGNEQFF. For the CDR3, the DNA is TGTGCCAGCAGTTCAGGTGCGGGGAATGAGCAGTTCTTC.

This clonotype occurred many times. The chain links TRBV12-3 or TRBV12-4 to TRBJ2-1, with D perhaps given as TRBD1 or TRBD2 (6 bases each). The CDR3 spans 16 residues. V shed 4 bases and J shed 3 bases, with 16 bases lying between them. The CDR3 reads CASSWGAGPYYNEQFF. For the CDR3, the DNA is TGTGCCAGCAGTTGGGGGGCCGGACCCTACTACAATGAGCAGTTCTTC.

This clonotype showed up many times. This rearrangement joins TRBV3-1 to TRBJ2-1; the match to TRBD1 covers 9 bases. This CDR3 is built from 15 residues. The J segment lost 6 bases and the V segment lost 4 bases, leaving 7 bases of the junction unmatched. Germline CDR1 reads LGHDT; CDR2 reads YNNKEL (reference sequence). In nucleotides, the CDR3 is TGTGCCAGCAGCCCCCGGGACAGGGTTCTCAATGAGCAGTTCTTC. Translation: CASSPRDRVLNEQFF.

The table lists this clonotype with many counts. This rearrangement joins TRBV5-1 to TRBJ2-5, with a tentative D call TRBD2 (6 bases). V was clipped by 4 bases and J by 5 bases, with 15 bases between them. Germline V CDR1 and CDR2: SGHRS, YFSETQ. The CDR3 sequence is 14 residues long. CDR3 sequence reads: CASSTPHGGETQYF. The CDR3 region has the DNA TGCGCCAGCAGCACCCCGCATGGGGGGGAGACCCAGTACTTC.

This clonotype was counted only a few times. The V and J genes are TRBV19 and TRBJ2-4; the D is unclear. Germline lookup yields CDR1 LNHDA and CDR2 SQIVND (reference sequence). V was clipped by 1 base and J by 7 bases, with 8 bases between them. The CDR3 runs 13 residues. The DNA of the CDR3 is TGTGCCAGTAGTATAGTTACTTCCAACATTCAGTACTTC. Protein sequence: CASSIVTSNIQYF.

This clonotype was counted a few times. This rearrangement joins TRBV12-3 or TRBV12-4 to TRBJ2-1, with 10 bases matching TRBD1. The CDR3 is made up of 14 amino acids. J was trimmed by 9 bases and V by 3 bases; bases with no gene match: 5. The CDR3 bases are TGTGCCAGCAGTTTGTGGGACAGGGGCCCTGAGCAGTTCTTC. Translated, it gives CASSLWDRGPEQFF.

This chain links TRBV5-1 with TRBJ2-2; D gene uncertain. Germline CDR1 SGHRS, CDR2 YFSETQ. This CDR3 is 14 amino acids long. V was pared by 0 bases and J by 9 bases, with 12 bases between. CDR3 protein: CASSLGPVNWELFF. Written as DNA, the CDR3 is TGCGCCAGCAGCTTGGGACCCGTAAACTGGGAGCTGTTTTTT.

This clonotype was seen ten or more times. This chain joins TRBV7-9 and TRBJ2-7, with TRBD1 identical over 9 bases. Germline values: CDR1 SEHNR, CDR2 FQNEAQ (reference sequence). The CDR3 runs 14 residues. V lost 4 bases to trimming and J lost 2 bases; unmatched junction nucleotides: 3. CDR3 sequence: CASSSGTGTYEQYF. The CDR3 DNA follows: TGTGCCAGCAGCTCCGGGACAGGGACCTACGAGCAGTACTTC.

At least ten counts were recorded for this clonotype. The V and J genes are TRBV7-9 and TRBJ2-4; D ambiguous. Germline V gene lookup returns CDR1 SEHNR and CDR2 FQNEAQ (reference sequence). The CDR3 length is 13 residues. With 1 base removed from V and 4 bases from J, the gap between germline ends came to 5 bases. The CDR3 nucleotides are TGTGCCAGCAGCTTAGGCGGAAAAAACATTCAGTACTTC. Amino acids: CASSLGGKNIQYF.

This clonotype has only a few counts. This chain connects TRBV28 to TRBJ2-1; 7 bases are shared with TRBD2. The germline gives CDR1 MDHEN, CDR2 SYDVKM. The CDR3 runs to 18 residues. V gave up 4 bases and J gave up 7 bases; unmatched junction bases: 19. CDR3 nucleotide sequence: TGTGCCAGCAGTTCTCTCCCTGGACTAGGAAGGAGCCTAAATGAGCAGTTCTTC. It yields the protein CASSSLPGLGRSLNEQFF.

This clonotype was counted a few times. This chain connects TRBV2 to TRBJ2-7; TRBD2 matches at 7 bases. Germline assignment: CDR1 SNHLY and CDR2 FYNNEI. The CDR3 is 12 amino acids. V shed 11 bases and J 4 bases; nucleotides not matched to a gene: 8. The CDR3 is CAQRGSKYEQYF. The CDR3 DNA sequence: TGTGCCCAGCGGGGCAGCAAGTACGAGCAGTACTTC.